The sequence of this T cell receptor beta chain was determined in a study of CD8 T cells in ankylosing spondylitis. TCRdb reprocessed the 5' RACE reads via MiXCR and lists one record per CDR3 protein. The sample records some 250,000 distinct CDR3 sequences, roughly 25% being singletons. In this sample, this clonotype turned up many times. This TCR was recovered from a male donor with ankylosing spondylitis or in good health (not recorded which). Source material: blood, either unsorted or a sorted T cell fraction (not recorded which).

CDR3 protein: CSARDLGQSGYTQYF. CDR3 in DNA: TGCAGTGCTAGAGATTTAGGGCAGTCGGGATATACGCAGTATTTT. J is TRBJ2-3 and V is TRBV20-1, with a possible D match to TRBD2 (5 bases). V dropped 0 bases and J dropped 7 bases, with 17 bases sitting between them. CDR1 is DFQATT, CDR2 SNEGSKA, per germline (reference sequence). This CDR3 comprises 15 residues.